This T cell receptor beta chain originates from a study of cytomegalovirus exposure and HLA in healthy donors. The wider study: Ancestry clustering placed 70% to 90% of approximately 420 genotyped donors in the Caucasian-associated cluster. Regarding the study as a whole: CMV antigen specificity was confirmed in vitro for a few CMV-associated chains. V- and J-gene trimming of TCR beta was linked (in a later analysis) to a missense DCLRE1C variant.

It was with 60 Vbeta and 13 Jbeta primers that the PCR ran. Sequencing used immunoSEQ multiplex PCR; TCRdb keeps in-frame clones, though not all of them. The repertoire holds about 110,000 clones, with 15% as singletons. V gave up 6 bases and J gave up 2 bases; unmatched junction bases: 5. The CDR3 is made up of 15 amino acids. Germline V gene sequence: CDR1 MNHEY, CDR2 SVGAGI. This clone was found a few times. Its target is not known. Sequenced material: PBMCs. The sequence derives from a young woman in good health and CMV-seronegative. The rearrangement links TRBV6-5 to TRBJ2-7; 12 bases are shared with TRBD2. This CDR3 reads CASRELAGGPYEQYF. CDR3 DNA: TGTGCCAGCAGGGAACTAGCGGGAGGACCCTACGAGCAGTACTTC.